This T cell receptor (beta chain) was recovered during a study of cytomegalovirus exposure and HLA in healthy donors. Amplification used 60 Vbeta primers and 13 Jbeta primers. The assay was immunoSEQ multiplex PCR, and TCRdb's table has in-frame clones only and misses some. Of about 190,000 clones in the sample, approximately 70% were seen once. This clone was detected only a few times. As yet, its antigen is unknown. Study-wide findings and caveats: The listing of fewer than 200 TCR beta chains classed them as cytomegalovirus-associated. Reportedly, diagnosis of cytomegalovirus status by the classifier showed high specificity and sensitivity. In a later analysis, V- and J-gene trimming of beta chains associated with a DCLRE1C missense variant, replicated independently.

Germline V CDR1 and CDR2: SQVTM, ANQGSEA. The CDR3 spans 14 residues. V lost 8 bases, J lost 7 bases, and 17 bases stayed unmatched. Source material: PBMCs. The rearrangement links TRBV29-1 to TRBJ2-7; 7 nucleotides match TRBD2. This receptor was taken from a woman aged 30 to 39 in good health and CMV-seropositive. In DNA form, the CDR3 reads TGCAGCTGCACCGTCGCGGGAGATAAGGGAGAGCAGTACTTC. Translating gives CSCTVAGDKGEQYF.